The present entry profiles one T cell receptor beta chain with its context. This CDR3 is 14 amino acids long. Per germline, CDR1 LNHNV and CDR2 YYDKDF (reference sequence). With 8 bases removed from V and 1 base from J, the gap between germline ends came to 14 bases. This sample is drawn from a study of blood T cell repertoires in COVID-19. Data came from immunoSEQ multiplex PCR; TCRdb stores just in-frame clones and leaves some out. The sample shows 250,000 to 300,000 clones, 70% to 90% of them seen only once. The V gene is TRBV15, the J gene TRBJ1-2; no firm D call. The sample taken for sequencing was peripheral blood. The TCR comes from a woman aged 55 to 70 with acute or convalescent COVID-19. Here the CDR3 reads CATYSPTLNYGYTF. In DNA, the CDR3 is TGTGCCACCTATTCCCCGACACTTAACTATGGCTACACCTTC.